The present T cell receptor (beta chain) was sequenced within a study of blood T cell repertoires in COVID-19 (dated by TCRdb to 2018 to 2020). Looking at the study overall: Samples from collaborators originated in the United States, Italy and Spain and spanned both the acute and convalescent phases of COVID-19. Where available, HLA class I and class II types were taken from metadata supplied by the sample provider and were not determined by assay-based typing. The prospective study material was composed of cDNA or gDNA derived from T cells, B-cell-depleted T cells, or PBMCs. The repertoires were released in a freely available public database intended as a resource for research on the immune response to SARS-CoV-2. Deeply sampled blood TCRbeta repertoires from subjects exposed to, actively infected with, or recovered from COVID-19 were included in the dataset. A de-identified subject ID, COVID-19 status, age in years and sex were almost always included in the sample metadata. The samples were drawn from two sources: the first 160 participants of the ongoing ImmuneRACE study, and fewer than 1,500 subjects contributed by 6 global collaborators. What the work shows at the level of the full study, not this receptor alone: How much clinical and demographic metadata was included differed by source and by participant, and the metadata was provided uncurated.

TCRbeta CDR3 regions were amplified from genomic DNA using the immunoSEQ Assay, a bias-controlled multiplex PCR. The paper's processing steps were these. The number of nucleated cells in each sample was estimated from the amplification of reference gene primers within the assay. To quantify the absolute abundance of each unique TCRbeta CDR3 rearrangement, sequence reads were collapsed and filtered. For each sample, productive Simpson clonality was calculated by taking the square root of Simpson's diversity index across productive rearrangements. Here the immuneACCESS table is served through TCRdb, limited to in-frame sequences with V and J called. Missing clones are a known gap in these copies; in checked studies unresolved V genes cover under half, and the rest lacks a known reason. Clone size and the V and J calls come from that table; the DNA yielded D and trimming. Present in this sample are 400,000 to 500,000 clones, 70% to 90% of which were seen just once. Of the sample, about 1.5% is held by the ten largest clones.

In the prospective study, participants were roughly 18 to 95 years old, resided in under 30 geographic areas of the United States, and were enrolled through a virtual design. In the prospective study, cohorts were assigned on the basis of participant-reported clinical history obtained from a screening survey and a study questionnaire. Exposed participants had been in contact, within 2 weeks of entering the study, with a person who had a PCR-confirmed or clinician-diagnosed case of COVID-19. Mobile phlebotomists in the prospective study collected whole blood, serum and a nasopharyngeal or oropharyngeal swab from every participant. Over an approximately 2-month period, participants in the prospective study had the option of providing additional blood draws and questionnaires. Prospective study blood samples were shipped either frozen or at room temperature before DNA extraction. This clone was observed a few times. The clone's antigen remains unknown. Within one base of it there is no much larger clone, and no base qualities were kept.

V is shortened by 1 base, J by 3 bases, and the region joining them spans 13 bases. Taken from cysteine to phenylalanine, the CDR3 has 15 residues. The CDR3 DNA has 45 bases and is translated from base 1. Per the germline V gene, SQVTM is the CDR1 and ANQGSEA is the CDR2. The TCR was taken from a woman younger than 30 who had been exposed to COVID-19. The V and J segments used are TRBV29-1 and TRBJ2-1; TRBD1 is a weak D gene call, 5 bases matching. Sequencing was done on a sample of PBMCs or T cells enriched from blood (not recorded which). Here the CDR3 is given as CSVEGSGNLYNEQFF. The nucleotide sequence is TGCAGCGTTGAAGGGTCAGGGAACCTCTACAATGAGCAGTTCTTC.